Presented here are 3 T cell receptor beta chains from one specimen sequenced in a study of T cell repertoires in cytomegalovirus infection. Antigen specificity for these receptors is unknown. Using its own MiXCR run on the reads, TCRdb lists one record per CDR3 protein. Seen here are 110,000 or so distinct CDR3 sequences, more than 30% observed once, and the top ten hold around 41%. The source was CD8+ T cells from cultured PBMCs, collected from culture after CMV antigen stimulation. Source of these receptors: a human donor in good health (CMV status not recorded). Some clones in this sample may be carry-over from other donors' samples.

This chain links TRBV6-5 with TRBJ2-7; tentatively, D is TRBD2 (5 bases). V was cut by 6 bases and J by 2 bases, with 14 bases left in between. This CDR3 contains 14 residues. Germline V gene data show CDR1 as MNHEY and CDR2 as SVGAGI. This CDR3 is CASSLTRRPYEQYF. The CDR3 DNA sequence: TGTGCCAGCAGCCTAACTAGACGGCCCTACGAGCAGTACTTC.

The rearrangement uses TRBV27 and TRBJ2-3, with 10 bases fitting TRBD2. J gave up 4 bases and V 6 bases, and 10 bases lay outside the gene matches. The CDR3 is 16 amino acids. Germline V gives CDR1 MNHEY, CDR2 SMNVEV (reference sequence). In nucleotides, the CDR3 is TGTGCCAGCAGCCGGGGACTAGCGAATTACCCAGATACGCAGTATTTT. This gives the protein CASSRGLANYPDTQYF.

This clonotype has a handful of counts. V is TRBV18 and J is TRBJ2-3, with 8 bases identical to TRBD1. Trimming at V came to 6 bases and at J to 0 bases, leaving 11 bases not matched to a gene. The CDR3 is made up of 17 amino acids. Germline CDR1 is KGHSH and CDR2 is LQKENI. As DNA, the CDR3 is TGTGCCAGCTCCCAGTCCGTATCAGGGGGCAGCACAGATACGCAGTATTTT. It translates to CASSQSVSGGSTDTQYF.